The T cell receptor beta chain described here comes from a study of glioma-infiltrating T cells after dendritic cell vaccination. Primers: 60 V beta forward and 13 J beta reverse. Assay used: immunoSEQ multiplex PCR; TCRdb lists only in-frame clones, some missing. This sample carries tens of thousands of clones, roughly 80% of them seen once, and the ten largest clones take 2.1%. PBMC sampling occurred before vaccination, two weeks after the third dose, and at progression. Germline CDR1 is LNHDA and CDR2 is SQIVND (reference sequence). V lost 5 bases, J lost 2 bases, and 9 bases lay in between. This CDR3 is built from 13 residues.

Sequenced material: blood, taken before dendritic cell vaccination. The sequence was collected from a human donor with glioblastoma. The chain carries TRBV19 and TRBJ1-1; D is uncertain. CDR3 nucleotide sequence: TGTGCCAGTAGTCCCTCAAGCAACACTGAAGCTTTCTTT. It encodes CASSPSSNTEAFF.